A selection of T cell receptor beta chains follows, all from one sample in a study of regulatory T cells in long-lasting Graves disease. MiXCR was run by TCRdb on the multiplex PCR reads, yielding one entry per CDR3 protein. The sample lists a few hundred thousand distinct CDR3 sequences, about 14% occurring once. These sequences were also reported in another study, on T cells in Graves' hyperthyroidism and ophthalmopathy.

Source: peripheral blood mononuclear cells (PBMCs), taken at new diagnosis, from a patient treated with antithyroid drugs. These receptors were taken from a woman in her fifties or sixties with Graves disease. Both conserved end residues are part of each CDR3. D genes are given only for firm matches. The size field is filled for only some rows; it gives once, few, many or a size class.

clone size: -; D gene: -; J gene: TRBJ2-3; V gene: TRBV7-3; CDR3 DNA: TGTGCCAGCAGCTTAGGCCTTTTGGGGCGGGGCACAGATACGCAGTATTTT; CDR3 protein: CASSLGLLGRGTDTQYF
clone size: many; D gene: -; J gene: TRBJ2-5; V gene: TRBV3-1; CDR3 DNA: TGTGCCAGCAGCGGTACGGCTTGGGAGACCCAGTACTTC; CDR3 protein: CASSGTAWETQYF
clone size: few; D gene: TRBD1; J gene: TRBJ2-2; V gene: TRBV6-1; CDR3 DNA: TGTGCCAGCAGTGAAGGGACAGGGGGCTTTTCCGGGGAGCTGTTTTTT; CDR3 protein: CASSEGTGGFSGELFF
clone size: -; D gene: -; J gene: TRBJ2-1; V gene: TRBV19; CDR3 DNA: TGTGCCAGTAGTATAGTGGGGGGAGAGTATGGGCAGTTCTTC; CDR3 protein: CASSIVGGEYGQFF
clone size: many; D gene: -; J gene: TRBJ2-1; V gene: TRBV28; CDR3 DNA: TGTGCCAGCAGTTCGGGCCTCGGTATCTACAATGAGCAGTTCTTC; CDR3 protein: CASSSGLGIYNEQFF
clone size: -; D gene: TRBD2; J gene: TRBJ2-2; V gene: TRBV5-1; CDR3 DNA: TGCGCCAGCAGCTTGGAGCGGGAGGACACCGGGGAGCTGTTTTTT; CDR3 protein: CASSLEREDTGELFF
clone size: many; D gene: TRBD1; J gene: TRBJ2-7; V gene: TRBV28; CDR3 DNA: TGTGCCAGCAGCCGGACAGGGGGCTCCTACGAGCAGTACTTC; CDR3 protein: CASSRTGGSYEQYF
clone size: few; D gene: -; J gene: TRBJ1-6; V gene: TRBV7-3; CDR3 DNA: TGTGCCAGCAGTTGGAACATGGAGTCACCCCTCCACTTT; CDR3 protein: CASSWNMESPLHF
clone size: many; D gene: TRBD1; J gene: TRBJ2-4; V gene: TRBV7-8; CDR3 DNA: TGTGCCAGCAGCCCACACGACAGGGGGTTACGTCAGTACTTC; CDR3 protein: CASSPHDRGLRQYF
clone size: many; D gene: TRBD2; J gene: TRBJ2-5; V gene: TRBV7-2; CDR3 DNA: TGTGCCAGCAGCTTAGGGCGGGAGGTCAAAAAGACCCAGTACTTC; CDR3 protein: CASSLGREVKKTQYF
clone size: many; D gene: -; J gene: TRBJ2-7; V gene: TRBV6-7; CDR3 DNA: TGTGCCAGCAGTTCCCAATACTGCCTACGAAGCCCTCTTCGACCCTACGAGCAGTACTTC; CDR3 protein: CASSSQYCLRSPLRPYEQYF
clone size: many; D gene: -; J gene: TRBJ2-3; V gene: TRBV12-3/TRBV12-4; CDR3 DNA: TGTGCCAGCAGTTTGCGGACAGTAGGCGATACGCAGTATTTT; CDR3 protein: CASSLRTVGDTQYF
clone size: few; D gene: TRBD1; J gene: TRBJ2-4; V gene: TRBV12-3/TRBV12-4; CDR3 DNA: TGTGCCAGCAGTTCCTTAGACAGGGTGGACATTCAGTACTTC; CDR3 protein: CASSSLDRVDIQYF
clone size: few; D gene: TRBD1; J gene: TRBJ2-1; V gene: TRBV6-2/TRBV6-3; CDR3 DNA: TGTGCCCGCAGTTGGGGGACAGAGGGCATGGATGAGCAGTTCTTC; CDR3 protein: CARSWGTEGMDEQFF
clone size: once; D gene: -; J gene: TRBJ1-5; V gene: TRBV28; CDR3 DNA: TGTGCCAGCAATCTTCGGGCCCGTTCCTATCAGCCCCAGCATTTT; CDR3 protein: CASNLRARSYQPQHF
clone size: -; D gene: -; J gene: TRBJ2-3; V gene: TRBV20-1; CDR3 DNA: TGCAGTGCGTCGGGACTGTGCACAGATACGCAGTATTTT; CDR3 protein: CSASGLCTDTQYF
clone size: many; D gene: TRBD2; J gene: TRBJ2-7; V gene: TRBV28; CDR3 DNA: TGTGCCAGCAGTTTATTGGCGGGAGTTCTCGAGCAGTACTTC; CDR3 protein: CASSLLAGVLEQYF
clone size: -; D gene: TRBD2; J gene: TRBJ2-1; V gene: TRBV20-1; CDR3 DNA: TGCAGTGCTGCTGGGACTAGCGGGAGGCCGAATGAGCAGTTCTTC; CDR3 protein: CSAAGTSGRPNEQFF
clone size: -; D gene: -; J gene: TRBJ2-5; V gene: TRBV20-1; CDR3 DNA: TGCAGTGCTCCTAGGGCATGGCAGGAAGAGACCCAGTACTTC; CDR3 protein: CSAPRAWQEETQYF
clone size: few; D gene: TRBD2; J gene: TRBJ2-3; V gene: TRBV20-1; CDR3 DNA: TGCAGTGCAACGATTATAGCGGGAGGAGGGGATACGCAGTATTTT; CDR3 protein: CSATIIAGGGDTQYF
clone size: many; D gene: -; J gene: TRBJ2-5; V gene: TRBV7-9; CDR3 DNA: TGTGCCAGCAGCTTAATAGCGGTACAAGAGACCCAGTACTTC; CDR3 protein: CASSLIAVQETQYF
clone size: many; D gene: TRBD1; J gene: TRBJ2-7; V gene: TRBV28; CDR3 DNA: TGTGCCAGCAGGACAGGGGCTGCTGAAATTCCCTACGAGCAGTACTTC; CDR3 protein: CASRTGAAEIPYEQYF
clone size: many; D gene: TRBD1; J gene: TRBJ2-1; V gene: TRBV29-1; CDR3 DNA: TGCAGGATAGCAGGGGGCGCCTACAATGAGCAGTTCTTC; CDR3 protein: CRIAGGAYNEQFF
clone size: -; D gene: TRBD2; J gene: TRBJ2-1; V gene: TRBV3-1; CDR3 DNA: TGTGCCAGCAGCCAGCCGATAGCGGGAGGTTTCTACAATGAGCAGTTCTTC; CDR3 protein: CASSQPIAGGFYNEQFF
clone size: -; D gene: TRBD1; J gene: TRBJ1-6; V gene: TRBV5-1; CDR3 DNA: TGCGCCAGCAGCTTGTTGCAACAGGGGAGCTCACCCCTCCACTTT; CDR3 protein: CASSLLQQGSSPLHF
clone size: many; D gene: -; J gene: TRBJ2-7; V gene: TRBV28; CDR3 DNA: TGTGCCAGTTCAGGGACAAACTACGAGCAGTACTTC; CDR3 protein: CASSGTNYEQYF
clone size: many; D gene: -; J gene: TRBJ1-4; V gene: TRBV12-3/TRBV12-4; CDR3 DNA: TGTGCCAGCAGAGGGTCGGGCGAAAAACTGTTTTTT; CDR3 protein: CASRGSGEKLFF
clone size: many; D gene: -; J gene: TRBJ2-7; V gene: TRBV27; CDR3 DNA: TGTGCCAGCAGTTTAAACGGGGCAACATCCTACGAGCAGTACTTC; CDR3 protein: CASSLNGATSYEQYF
clone size: many; D gene: TRBD1; J gene: TRBJ1-2; V gene: TRBV2; CDR3 DNA: TGTGCCAGCAACCAGGACAGGAACTATGGCTACACCTTC; CDR3 protein: CASNQDRNYGYTF
clone size: -; D gene: -; J gene: TRBJ2-3; V gene: TRBV18; CDR3 DNA: TGTGCCAGCTGGGAAGGAGGAGATACGCAGTATTTT; CDR3 protein: CASWEGGDTQYF
clone size: -; D gene: TRBD2; J gene: TRBJ2-7; V gene: TRBV29-1; CDR3 DNA: TGCAGCGTTGTGACTAGCGGGAGTAAGAGCTCCTACGAGCAGTACTTC; CDR3 protein: CSVVTSGSKSSYEQYF
clone size: few; D gene: TRBD2; J gene: TRBJ2-1; V gene: TRBV7-6; CDR3 DNA: TGTGCCAGCAGATCACTAGCGGGAGGGGCTAATGAGCAGTTCTTC; CDR3 protein: CASRSLAGGANEQFF
clone size: many; D gene: TRBD1; J gene: TRBJ1-1; V gene: TRBV2; CDR3 DNA: TGTGCCAGCAATCAGGGGGCTTACATGAACACTGAAGCTTTCTTT; CDR3 protein: CASNQGAYMNTEAFF
clone size: few; D gene: -; J gene: TRBJ2-2; V gene: TRBV29-1; CDR3 DNA: TGCAGCGTTGAGCTGGGGAAGGTTCGCACCGGGGAGCTGTTTTTT; CDR3 protein: CSVELGKVRTGELFF
clone size: -; D gene: TRBD2; J gene: TRBJ2-5; V gene: TRBV19; CDR3 DNA: TGTGCCAGTAGTGAGACTAGCGGGATGGAGACCCAGTACTTC; CDR3 protein: CASSETSGMETQYF
clone size: few; D gene: -; J gene: TRBJ2-5; V gene: TRBV5-1; CDR3 DNA: TGCGCCAGCAGCTTGGACGGGGGTCGGCAAGAGACCCAGTACTTC; CDR3 protein: CASSLDGGRQETQYF